Listed below are T cell receptor beta chains from one sample, sequenced in a study of PD-1 blockade in classical Hodgkin lymphoma. The method was immunoSEQ multiplex PCR; TCRdb's version includes in-frame clones alone and lacks a portion of them. This table holds tens of thousands of clones, 65% to 85% found once. The material sequenced was peripheral blood mononuclear cells (PBMCs), taken before the fourth cycle of nivolumab. The source is a human donor with classical Hodgkin lymphoma. The CDR3 runs from the conserved cysteine through the conserved F or W. A D gene is named only where the DNA matches it firmly. Clone size appears in some rows only: once, few, many, or a class for an expanded clone.

cdr3_aa: CASSLGGSPTDTQYF; cdr3_nt: TGCGCCAGCAGCTTGGGGGGGAGCCCCACAGATACGCAGTATTTT; v_call: TRBV5-1; j_call: TRBJ2-3; clone_size: .; d_call: .
cdr3_aa: CASSVVPSGPYEQYF; cdr3_nt: TGTGCCAGCAGCGTAGTCCCTAGCGGTCCCTACGAGCAGTACTTC; v_call: TRBV9; j_call: TRBJ2-7; clone_size: .; d_call: TRBD2
cdr3_aa: CAATSGLTFNEQFF; cdr3_nt: TGTGCCGCGACTAGCGGGCTTACTTTCAATGAGCAGTTCTTC; v_call: TRBV2; j_call: TRBJ2-1; clone_size: .; d_call: TRBD2
cdr3_aa: CASSIDGGVPNYGYTF; cdr3_nt: TGTGCCAGTAGTATAGACGGTGGAGTTCCTAACTATGGCTACACCTTC; v_call: TRBV19; j_call: TRBJ1-2; clone_size: .; d_call: .
cdr3_aa: CASSPGLAGSYNEQFF; cdr3_nt: TGTGCCAGCAGCCCAGGACTAGCGGGTTCCTACAATGAGCAGTTCTTC; v_call: TRBV5-6; j_call: TRBJ2-1; clone_size: .; d_call: TRBD2
cdr3_aa: CASRQGLETTYEQYF; cdr3_nt: TGTGCCAGCAGACAGGGGCTCGAAACCACTTACGAGCAGTACTTC; v_call: TRBV6-5; j_call: TRBJ2-7; clone_size: .; d_call: TRBD1
cdr3_aa: CASSQGAGGYGYTF; cdr3_nt: TGCGCCAGCAGTCAAGGCGCAGGGGGCTATGGCTACACCTTC; v_call: TRBV5-1; j_call: TRBJ1-2; clone_size: .; d_call: TRBD1
cdr3_aa: CASSLEQRNSPLHF; cdr3_nt: TGCGCCAGCAGCTTGGAACAGCGGAATTCACCCCTCCACTTT; v_call: TRBV5-1; j_call: TRBJ1-6; clone_size: .; d_call: .
cdr3_aa: CASSPGLATNTGELFF; cdr3_nt: TGTGCCAGCAGCCCGGGACTAGCGACGAACACCGGGGAGCTGTTTTTT; v_call: TRBV7-6; j_call: TRBJ2-2; clone_size: .; d_call: TRBD2
cdr3_aa: CASSLRVSSSGNTIYF; cdr3_nt: TGTGCCAGCAGTTTAAGGGTCTCTAGCTCTGGAAACACCATATATTTT; v_call: TRBV28; j_call: TRBJ1-3; clone_size: .; d_call: .
cdr3_aa: CAISETGGADTQYF; cdr3_nt: TGTGCCATCAGTGAAACAGGGGGGGCAGATACGCAGTATTTT; v_call: TRBV10-3; j_call: TRBJ2-3; clone_size: .; d_call: .
cdr3_aa: CASSPGLAGGSKNIQYF; cdr3_nt: TGTGCCAGCAGCCCCGGGCTAGCCGGAGGGTCCAAAAACATTCAGTACTTC; v_call: TRBV7-2; j_call: TRBJ2-4; clone_size: .; d_call: .
cdr3_aa: CASSGQGFGSRTEAFF; cdr3_nt: TGTGCCAGCAGTGGACAGGGTTTTGGGAGTCGCACTGAAGCTTTCTTT; v_call: TRBV2; j_call: TRBJ1-1; clone_size: .; d_call: TRBD1
cdr3_aa: CASSPPAAGAAGEQYF; cdr3_nt: TGCGCCAGTTCCCCCCCGGCGGCGGGAGCGGCGGGCGAGCAGTACTTC; v_call: TRBV5-1; j_call: TRBJ2-7; clone_size: .; d_call: TRBD2
cdr3_aa: CASSEGGSGRQVDEQFF; cdr3_nt: TGTGCCAGCAGCGAGGGGGGCAGCGGGAGGCAAGTCGATGAGCAGTTCTTC; v_call: TRBV9; j_call: TRBJ2-1; clone_size: few; d_call: TRBD2
cdr3_aa: CASSRSPSETQYF; cdr3_nt: TGTGCCAGCAGCCGGTCTCCTAGTGAGACCCAGTACTTC; v_call: TRBV7-2; j_call: TRBJ2-5; clone_size: few; d_call: .
cdr3_aa: CASSDSVADTGLEQYF; cdr3_nt: TGTGCCAGCAGTGACTCCGTGGCAGACACGGGGCTCGAGCAGTACTTC; v_call: TRBV6-4; j_call: TRBJ2-7; clone_size: .; d_call: .
cdr3_aa: CASAETGQREQYF; cdr3_nt: TGTGCCAGCGCTGAGACAGGGCAAAGAGAGCAGTACTTC; v_call: TRBV19; j_call: TRBJ2-7; clone_size: .; d_call: TRBD1
cdr3_aa: CASSLGVGGAEAFF; cdr3_nt: TGCGCCAGCAGCTTGGGGGTCGGTGGGGCTGAAGCTTTCTTT; v_call: TRBV5-1; j_call: TRBJ1-1; clone_size: .; d_call: .
cdr3_aa: CASSLDWTGKLGEQYF; cdr3_nt: TGTGCCAGCAGCTTGGATTGGACAGGGAAACTTGGGGAGCAGTACTTC; v_call: TRBV5-4; j_call: TRBJ2-7; clone_size: .; d_call: TRBD1
cdr3_aa: CASSWTSGSYEQYF; cdr3_nt: TGTGCCAGCAGCTGGACTAGCGGCTCCTACGAGCAGTACTTC; v_call: TRBV11-1; j_call: TRBJ2-7; clone_size: .; d_call: TRBD2
cdr3_aa: CASSSTVSGRGYEQYF; cdr3_nt: TGTGCCAGCAGCTCCACCGTTAGCGGGAGAGGTTACGAGCAGTACTTC; v_call: TRBV7-9; j_call: TRBJ2-7; clone_size: .; d_call: TRBD2
cdr3_aa: CASSRRLAGVADTQYF; cdr3_nt: TGTGCCAGCAGTCGACGACTAGCGGGAGTGGCAGATACGCAGTATTTT; v_call: TRBV13; j_call: TRBJ2-3; clone_size: .; d_call: TRBD2
cdr3_aa: CASSILAGGSTDTQYF; cdr3_nt: TGTGCCAGCAGCATACTAGCGGGAGGAAGCACAGATACGCAGTATTTT; v_call: TRBV7-6; j_call: TRBJ2-3; clone_size: .; d_call: TRBD2
cdr3_aa: CASSLAGTETYEQYF; cdr3_nt: TGTGCCAGCAGCTTAGCCGGGACAGAAACCTACGAGCAGTACTTC; v_call: TRBV7-9; j_call: TRBJ2-7; clone_size: .; d_call: TRBD1
cdr3_aa: CAIRIGESGELFF; cdr3_nt: TGTGCCATCAGGATCGGGGAGAGCGGGGAGCTGTTTTTT; v_call: TRBV10-3; j_call: TRBJ2-2; clone_size: .; d_call: .
cdr3_aa: CASSLSILRGSHPTEAFF; cdr3_nt: TGTGCCAGCAGCTTGTCAATCCTCAGGGGTTCACACCCCACTGAAGCTTTCTTT; v_call: TRBV7-6; j_call: TRBJ1-1; clone_size: .; d_call: .
cdr3_aa: CASSMVGGASGANVLTF; cdr3_nt: TGTGCCAGTAGTATGGTAGGGGGCGCATCTGGGGCCAACGTCCTGACTTTC; v_call: TRBV19; j_call: TRBJ2-6; clone_size: .; d_call: TRBD1
cdr3_aa: CASSVVLAETDTQYF; cdr3_nt: TGTGCCAGCAGCGTAGTACTAGCGGAGACAGATACGCAGTATTTT; v_call: TRBV9; j_call: TRBJ2-3; clone_size: once; d_call: TRBD2
cdr3_aa: CASSSRQGTSYEQYF; cdr3_nt: TGTGCCAGCAGTTCTCGACAGGGGACCTCCTACGAGCAGTACTTC; v_call: TRBV5-4; j_call: TRBJ2-7; clone_size: once; d_call: TRBD1
cdr3_aa: CASSPDVNYGYTF; cdr3_nt: TGTGCCAGCAGCCCGGACGTGAACTATGGCTACACCTTC; v_call: TRBV14; j_call: TRBJ1-2; clone_size: .; d_call: .